One sample yielded the 2 T cell receptor beta chains listed below, sequenced in a study of post-analysis software for immune sequencing data. Study-wide findings and caveats: With TRBV5-6, TRBV5-1 and TRBV20-1 included, 5 or 6 TRBV segments were more frequent in patients than in controls.

The antigens for these receptors are not known. The TCR beta cDNA libraries contained unique molecular identifiers. TCRdb re-called the PCR reads with MiXCR, one entry per CDR3 protein. The repertoire consists of approximately 660,000 distinct CDR3 sequences, with 59% occurring once and the leading ten covering around 11%. Sequenced input: blood. Receptor source: a girl under 10 years old with multiple sclerosis.

This clonotype was picked up one time. This rearrangement joins TRBV20-1 to TRBJ2-3; D might be TRBD2 (7 bases). Trimming cost V 2 bases and J 2 bases, with 14 bases left between them. The CDR3 sequence is 15 residues long. Per the germline V gene, CDR1 is DFQATT and CDR2 is SNEGSKA (reference sequence). The CDR3: CSARNYAGATDTQYF. The CDR3 DNA follows: TGCAGTGCTAGAAATTATGCGGGGGCCACAGATACGCAGTATTTT.

This clonotype appeared a few times. The CDR3 DNA reads as TGCAGCGTTGCCCCTCCCCGTAGTGCAGATACGCAGTATTTT. Its translation: CSVAPPRSADTQYF. The J gene is TRBJ2-3, the V gene TRBV29-1; unclear D gene. The ends were cut back, 4 bases at V and 4 bases at J, with 15 bases in the middle. In germline, CDR1 is SQVTM, CDR2 ANQGSEA. The CDR3 length is 14 residues.